The sequence of this T cell receptor (beta chain) was determined in a study of T-cell memory formation after mild COVID-19. Germline values: CDR1 SGHTA, CDR2 FQGNSA. V gave up 1 base and J gave up 6 bases, with 13 bases separating them. The CDR3 contains 15 residues. MiXCR was run by TCRdb on the 5' RACE reads, yielding one entry per CDR3 protein. This sample yields some 210,000 distinct CDR3 sequences, of which roughly a tenth are seen a single time; 3% to 3.5% belongs to the top ten. V gene TRBV7-2 combines with J gene TRBJ1-5, with D perhaps TRBD1 (5 bases). The source of this sequence is a man between 18 and 35 years old who had mild COVID-19 (a few samples of this study predate the infection). Cell type and time point are not known. The sample taken for sequencing was PBMCs or a T cell subset sorted from them (not recorded which). The CDR3: CASSLEGFGFQPQHF. CDR3 bases: TGTGCCAGCAGCTTAGAGGGGTTTGGGTTTCAGCCCCAGCATTTT. The whole variable domain, filled in from reference TRBV7-2 and TRBJ1-5, reads GAGVSQSPSNKVTEKGKDVELRCDPISGHTALYWYRQSLGQGLEFLIYFQGNSAPDKSGLPSDRFSAERTGGSVSTLTIQRTQQEDSAVYLCASSLEGFGFQPQHFGDGTRLSIL.